Below are 13 T cell receptor beta chains sequenced from a single sample in a study of blood T cell repertoires in COVID-19. Generated by immunoSEQ multiplex PCR, the TCRdb table keeps only in-frame clones and is missing some. The profile shows under 400,000 clones, about 92% of them singletons. Sequencing was performed on peripheral blood. These TCRs come from a woman aged 55 to 70 with COVID-19, enrolled during active disease.

This clone has only one observation. The genes are TRBV7-6 and TRBJ2-1, with 8 bases that match TRBD2. The CDR3 extends over 15 amino acids. V lost 1 base to trimming and J lost 7 bases; unmatched junction nucleotides: 6. Per germline, CDR1 SGHVS and CDR2 FNYEAQ. The CDR3: CASSLDAGGRNEQFF. Written as DNA, the CDR3 is TGTGCCAGCAGCTTAGACGCGGGGGGCCGGAATGAGCAGTTCTTC.

The chain combines TRBV29-1 with TRBJ1-2, with D hard to call. The V gene's germline CDR1 is SQVTM and CDR2 ANQGSEA. The CDR3 is made up of 13 amino acids. Trimming took 1 base from V and 8 from J, leaving 14 bases between them. Here the CDR3 DNA reads TGCAGCGTTGAAGCCCCCATAGATATAGGCTACACCTTC. It yields the protein CSVEAPIDIGYTF.

The chain uses TRBV5-4 and TRBJ1-1; no definite D call. Germline CDR1 SGHNT, CDR2 YYREEE (reference sequence). Trimming took off 0 bases at V and 11 bases at J, with 11 bases between the two ends. The CDR3 extends over 12 amino acids. The CDR3 DNA is TGTGCCAGCAGCTTGGCCTCGCAACGGGCTTTCTTT. It yields the protein CASSLASQRAFF.

The chain recombines TRBV6-5 with TRBJ1-1, with D possibly being TRBD1 (6 bases). Trimming stripped 7 bases from V and 5 bases from J, with 14 bases between. The germline V gene has CDR1 MNHEY and CDR2 SVGAGI. The CDR3 is 13 residues long. CDR3 in DNA: TGTGCCAGCATTAACAGGGCTGGGACTGAAGCTTTCTTT. This translates into CASINRAGTEAFF.

The chain uses TRBV21-1 and TRBJ2-3; TRBD2, as called in the table, went unchecked against the DNA. TRBV21-1 is termed a pseudogene. The length of the CDR3 is 16 residues. The CDR3 region has the DNA TGTGCCAGCAGCACCGGGAAGGGCGGGCACACAGATACGCAGTATTTT. Protein: CASSTGKGGHTDTQYF.

This chain uses TRBV2 with TRBJ2-7; TRBD2 aligns across 14 bases. This CDR3 is built from 14 residues. CDR1 and CDR2 from the germline V gene are SNHLY and FYNNEI. Trimming at V came to 9 bases and at J to 6 bases, leaving 7 bases not matched to a gene. CDR3: CASISGLAGVEQYF. The CDR3, as DNA: TGTGCCAGTATCTCGGGACTAGCGGGGGTCGAGCAGTACTTC.

This rearrangement joins TRBV29-1 to TRBJ2-3; 10 nucleotides match TRBD2. The CDR3 runs to 14 residues. J lost 3 bases, V lost 7 bases, and 7 bases had no gene match. Germline lookup yields CDR1 SQVTM and CDR2 ANQGSEA. The CDR3 spells CSANPGLATDTQYF. In DNA form, the CDR3 reads TGCAGCGCTAATCCGGGACTAGCGACAGATACGCAGTATTTT.

The chain recombines TRBV6-5 with TRBJ1-3, with D possibly TRBD1 on 6 matching bases. Germline CDR1 is MNHEY and CDR2 is SVGAGI. The CDR3 sequence is 14 residues long. The V gene lost 5 bases and the J gene lost 1 base, with 9 bases spanning the gap. CDR3 sequence: CASSRTESGNTIYF. In nucleotides, the CDR3 is TGTGCCAGCAGTCGGACAGAGTCTGGAAACACCATATATTTT.

This chain connects TRBV6-6 to TRBJ1-3; 7 positions agree with TRBD1. J gave up 2 bases and V 6 bases, and 7 bases lay outside the gene matches. This CDR3 has 15 amino acids. Germline V CDR1 and CDR2: MNHNY, SVGAGI (reference sequence). CDR3 nucleotide sequence: TGTGCCAGCAGGTCAGGGGGAGAGGCTGGAAACACCATATATTTT. Its translation is CASRSGGEAGNTIYF.

The V and J genes are TRBV16 and TRBJ1-6; 7 bases agree with TRBD1. The CDR3 has 14 amino acids. CDR1 and CDR2 from the germline V gene are KGHSY and FQNENV. Trimming at V came to 2 bases and at J to 9 bases, leaving 4 bases not matched to a gene. CDR3 DNA sequence: TGTGCCAGCAGCCAAGACAGGGTGGCTTCACCCCTCCACTTT. It encodes CASSQDRVASPLHF.

In DNA form, the CDR3 reads TGTGCCAGCAGCTCGGGACAGACTAGCACAGATACGCAGTATTTT. It codes for CASSSGQTSTDTQYF. The chain uses TRBV7-3 and TRBJ2-3; the match to TRBD1 covers 7 bases. CDR3 length: 15 amino acids. The junction had 4 bases not matched to a gene; V was cut back by 4 bases and J by 0 bases. Germline V gene lookup returns CDR1 SGHTA and CDR2 FQGTGA.

The CDR3 bases are TGTGCCAGCTCACCACTTCCGGGGGGGATCACAGATACGCAGTATTTT. Translated: CASSPLPGGITDTQYF. The chain uses TRBV18 and TRBJ2-3; 8 bases agree with TRBD2. The V segment lost 1 base and the J segment 2 bases; nucleotides outside the gene matches: 5. Germline CDR1 and CDR2: KGHSH and LQKENI. The CDR3 totals 16 residues.

The J gene is TRBJ1-2, the V gene TRBV13, with D unclear. In germline, CDR1 is PRHDT, CDR2 FYEKMQ (reference sequence). There are 14 residues in the CDR3. The V end was cut by 6 bases, the J end by 2 bases, with 13 bases between. The CDR3 sequence: CASSRRELNYGYTF. In nucleotides, the CDR3 is TGTGCCAGCAGTCGGCGGGAGTTAAACTATGGCTACACCTTC.